This TCR beta chain was sequenced in a study of blood T cell repertoires in COVID-19. Study context: Some COVID-19 samples were acute and others convalescent; all came from the United States, Italy and Spain. T cells, B-cell-depleted T cells, or PBMCs provided the cDNA or gDNA that served as material.

Source study methods: Reference gene primer amplification yielded estimated nucleated cell counts. The table came from immunoSEQ multiplex PCR; TCRdb's copy has only in-frame clones and leaves some out. That table furnishes V, J and clone size, whereas the DNA furnished D and trimming. The sample includes some 150,000 clones, 75% to 90% seen only once; the top ten take 3.5% to 4.5%. Germline V gives CDR1 MNHEY, CDR2 SMNVEV (reference sequence). This CDR3 spans 14 amino acids. V shed 4 bases, J shed 15 bases, and the junction held 12 bases outside the gene matches. The chain recombines TRBV27 with TRBJ2-1; 10 bases are shared with TRBD2. The sequencing sample was made of peripheral blood. The TCR was taken from an older woman with active or convalescent COVID-19. This chain's CDR3 is CASSSGLAGATRFF. Here the CDR3 DNA reads TGTGCCAGCAGTTCCGGGCTAGCGGGGGCGACCAGGTTCTTC.